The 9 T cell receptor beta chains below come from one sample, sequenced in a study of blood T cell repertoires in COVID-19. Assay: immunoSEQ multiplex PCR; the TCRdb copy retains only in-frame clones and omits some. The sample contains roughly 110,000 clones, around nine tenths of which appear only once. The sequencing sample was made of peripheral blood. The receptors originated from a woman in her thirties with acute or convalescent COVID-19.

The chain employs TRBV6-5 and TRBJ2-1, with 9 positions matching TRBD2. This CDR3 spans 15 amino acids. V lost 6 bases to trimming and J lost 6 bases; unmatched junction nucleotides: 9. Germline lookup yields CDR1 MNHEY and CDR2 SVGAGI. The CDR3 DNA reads TGTGCCAGCAGGATAGCGGGAGAATGGCCCAATGAGCAGTTCTTC. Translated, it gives CASRIAGEWPNEQFF.

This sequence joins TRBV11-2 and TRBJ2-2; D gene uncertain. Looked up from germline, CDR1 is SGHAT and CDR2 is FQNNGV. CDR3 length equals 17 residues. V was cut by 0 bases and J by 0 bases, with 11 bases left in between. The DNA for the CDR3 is TGTGCCAGCAGCTTAGAGAGGTTGTCGGCGAACACCGGGGAGCTGTTTTTT. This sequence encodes CASSLERLSANTGELFF.

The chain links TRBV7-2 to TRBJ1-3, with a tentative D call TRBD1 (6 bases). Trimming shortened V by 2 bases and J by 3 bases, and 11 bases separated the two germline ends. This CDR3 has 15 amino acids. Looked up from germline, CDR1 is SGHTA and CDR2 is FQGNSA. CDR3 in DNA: TGTGCCAGCAGCTTAAACAGGGTGGATGGAAACACCATATATTTT. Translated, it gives CASSLNRVDGNTIYF.

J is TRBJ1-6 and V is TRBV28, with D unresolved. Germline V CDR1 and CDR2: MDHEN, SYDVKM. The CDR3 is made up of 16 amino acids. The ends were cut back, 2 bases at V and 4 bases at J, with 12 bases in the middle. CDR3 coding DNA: TGTGCCAGCAGTTTAGTACATTCCGTGTATAATTCACCCCTCCACTTT. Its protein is CASSLVHSVYNSPLHF.

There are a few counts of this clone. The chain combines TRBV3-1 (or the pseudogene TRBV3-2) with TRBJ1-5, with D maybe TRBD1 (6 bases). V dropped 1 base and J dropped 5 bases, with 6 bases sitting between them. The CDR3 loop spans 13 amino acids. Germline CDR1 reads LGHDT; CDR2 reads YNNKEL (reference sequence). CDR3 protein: CASSQGQDQPQHF. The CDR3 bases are TGTGCCAGCAGCCAAGGACAGGATCAGCCCCAGCATTTT.

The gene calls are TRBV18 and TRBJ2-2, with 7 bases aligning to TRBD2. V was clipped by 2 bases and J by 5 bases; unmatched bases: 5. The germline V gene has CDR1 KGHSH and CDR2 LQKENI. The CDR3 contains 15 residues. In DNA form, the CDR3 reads TGTGCCAGCTCACCAGTCAGGGAGGGAACCGGGGAGCTGTTTTTT. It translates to CASSPVREGTGELFF.

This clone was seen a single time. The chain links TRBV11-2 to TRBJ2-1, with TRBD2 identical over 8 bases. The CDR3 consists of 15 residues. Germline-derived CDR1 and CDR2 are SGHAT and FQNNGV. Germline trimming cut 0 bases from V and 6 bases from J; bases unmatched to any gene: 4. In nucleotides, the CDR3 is TGTGCCAGCAGCTTAGACGGGGGGGCCGTCAATGAGCAGTTCTTC. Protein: CASSLDGGAVNEQFF.

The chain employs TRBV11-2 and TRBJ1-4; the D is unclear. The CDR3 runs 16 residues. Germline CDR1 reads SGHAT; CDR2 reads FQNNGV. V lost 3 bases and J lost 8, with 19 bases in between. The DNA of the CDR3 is TGTGCCAGCAGCTTTACTTCGGACGCAAGAGGGGAAAAACTGTTTTTT. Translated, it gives CASSFTSDARGEKLFF.

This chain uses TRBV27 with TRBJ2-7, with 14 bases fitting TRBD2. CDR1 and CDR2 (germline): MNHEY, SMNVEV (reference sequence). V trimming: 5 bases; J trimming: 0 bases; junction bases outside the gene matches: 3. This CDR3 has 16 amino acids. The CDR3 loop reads CASSPGTSGGSYEQYF. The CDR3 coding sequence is TGTGCCAGCAGTCCCGGGACTAGCGGGGGCTCCTACGAGCAGTACTTC.